The 27 T cell receptor beta chains presented below share a single source sample, sequenced in a study of T-cell reconstitution after alpha-beta-depleted transplantation in children. Unique molecular identifiers were incorporated when the TCRbeta library was constructed. TCRdb reprocessed the PCR reads with MiXCR, giving one entry per CDR3 protein. The data hold 200,000 to 250,000 distinct CDR3 sequences, with approximately 12% observed a single time. This sample comprised PBMCs from the stem cell graft donor, obtained from the stem cell graft. Receptors originate from a human donor who donated a stem cell graft to a child with acute lymphoblastic leukemia.

This clonotype occurred many times. The rearrangement links TRBV9 to TRBJ2-7; TRBD2 matches 7 bases. The CDR3 extends over 14 amino acids. CDR1 SGDLS and CDR2 YYNGEE come from the germline V gene. With V trimmed by 3 bases and J by 4 bases, 7 bases remained unmatched. The CDR3 here is CASSATAGQYEQYF. The CDR3 DNA reads TGTGCCAGCAGCGCTACAGCGGGGCAATACGAGCAGTACTTC.

This clonotype was observed many times. The V and J genes are TRBV20-1 and TRBJ2-3; 7 bases line up with TRBD2. J was trimmed by 1 base and V by 6 bases; bases with no gene match: 7. Germline V gives CDR1 DFQATT, CDR2 SNEGSKA (reference sequence). This CDR3 is 14 amino acids long. The DNA of the CDR3 is TGCAGTGCGCCTCCGGCGGGGGGCACAGATACGCAGTATTTT. Its translation: CSAPPAGGTDTQYF.

There are many counts of this clonotype. V gene TRBV5-5 combines with J gene TRBJ1-6; TRBD1 agrees at 7 bases. Germline V gene lookup returns CDR1 SGHKS and CDR2 YYEKEE (reference sequence). With V trimmed by 4 bases and J by 0 bases, 7 bases remained unmatched. The CDR3 runs to 17 residues. CDR3 nucleotides: TGTGCCAGCAGCCAGAAGACAGGGAGCTCCTATAATTCACCCCTCCACTTT. The encoded protein is CASSQKTGSSYNSPLHF.

This clonotype occurred a few times. The chain links TRBV6-5 to TRBJ1-2, with 9 nucleotides matching TRBD1. The CDR3 length is 15 residues. Germline values: CDR1 MNHEY, CDR2 SVGAGI. J gave up 6 bases and V 2 bases, and 7 bases lay outside the gene matches. For the CDR3, the DNA is TGTGCCAGCAGTTACACGCCGGGACAGGGTGATGGCTACACCTTC. This translates into CASSYTPGQGDGYTF.

This clonotype was detected ten times or more. The J gene is TRBJ2-7, the V gene TRBV7-2, with D perhaps matching TRBD1 (6 bases). CDR1 is SGHTA, CDR2 FQGNSA, per germline. The CDR3 covers 14 residues. V was pared by 3 bases and J by 1 base, with 10 bases between. CDR3 region: CASSLTGPSYEQYF. CDR3 sequence (DNA): TGTGCCAGCAGCTTGACAGGACCGTCCTACGAGCAGTACTTC. The full variable domain, in which reference TRBV7-2 and TRBJ2-7 provide the parts outside the CDR3, is GAGVSQSPSNKVTEKGKDVELRCDPISGHTALYWYRQSLGQGLEFLIYFQGNSAPDKSGLPSDRFSAERTGGSVSTLTIQRTQQEDSAVYLCASSLTGPSYEQYFGPGTRLTVT.

This clonotype came up many times. The V call is TRBV5-1, the J call TRBJ1-2; D may be TRBD1 (6 bases). This CDR3 contains 14 residues. Per germline, CDR1 SGHRS and CDR2 YFSETQ. Trimming left V 1 base short and J 2 bases short, with 9 bases between. The CDR3 here is CASSLLGGNYGYTF. Here the CDR3 DNA reads TGCGCCAGCAGCTTGTTAGGGGGAAACTATGGCTACACCTTC.

At least ten counts were recorded for this clonotype. The chain joins TRBV6-1 to TRBJ2-7, with 7 bases fitting TRBD2. The germline V gene has CDR1 MNHNS and CDR2 SASEGT. The CDR3 is 15 residues long. With 5 bases clipped from V and 3 bases from J, the junction kept 10 bases outside the gene matches. As DNA, the CDR3 is TGTGCCAGCAGTACCCGGCGGGGGACCGACTACGAGCAGTACTTC. Translation gives CASSTRRGTDYEQYF.

This clonotype was observed many times. The chain has TRBV12-3 or TRBV12-4 and TRBJ1-5; TRBD1 matches at 9 bases. The trim removed 3 bases at V and 2 bases at J, leaving 5 bases unmatched. The CDR3 covers 16 residues. The CDR3 nucleotides are TGTGCCAGCAGTTTTTCGGACAGGGGCGGCAATCAGCCCCAGCATTTT. This codes for CASSFSDRGGNQPQHF.

The rearrangement links TRBV4-3 to TRBJ2-3; TRBD2 matches 12 bases. The CDR3 is 15 amino acids. With V trimmed by 5 bases and J by 8 bases, 8 bases remained unmatched. Germline loops: CDR1 LGHNA, CDR2 YSLEER. In DNA, the CDR3 is TGCGCCAGCAGCAAGGCTAGCGGGGGGGCAAGTACGCAGTATTTT. This encodes CASSKASGGASTQYF.

This clonotype was picked up many times. The V call is TRBV9, the J call TRBJ2-7, with D possibly matching TRBD1 (6 bases). Germline CDR1 and CDR2: SGDLS and YYNGEE. The CDR3 has 14 amino acids. V lost 3 bases to trimming and J lost 3 bases, with 13 bases between them. CDR3 loop: CASSARDNHYEQYF. As DNA, the CDR3 is TGTGCCAGCAGCGCCCGGGACAACCACTACGAGCAGTACTTC.

The chain employs TRBV3-1 and TRBJ2-7; no clear D. The CDR3 covers 14 residues. The germline V gene encodes CDR1 LGHDT and CDR2 YNNKEL (reference sequence). V lost 0 bases and J 0 bases, leaving 6 bases between the germline ends. The CDR3 sequence: CASSQDLSSYEQYF. As DNA, the CDR3 is TGTGCCAGCAGCCAAGACCTAAGCTCCTACGAGCAGTACTTC.

This clonotype was seen at least ten times. The chain links TRBV28 to TRBJ2-3; D perhaps matches TRBD1 (6 bases). The V and J ends lost 8 bases and 7 bases respectively, with 22 bases between them. Germline values: CDR1 MDHEN, CDR2 SYDVKM. This CDR3 contains 15 residues. CDR3 coding DNA: TGTGCCAGCCTCGCCCCGGGATGGACAGTACATACGCAGTATTTT. It codes for CASLAPGWTVHTQYF.

The sample holds many counts of this clonotype. The J gene is TRBJ2-5, the V gene TRBV12-3 or TRBV12-4; tentative D call: TRBD2 (5 bases). The CDR3 totals 13 residues. The V and J ends lost 2 bases and 5 bases respectively, with 9 bases between them. The CDR3 here is CASSLTRAETQYF. The CDR3 DNA follows: TGTGCCAGCAGTTTAACTAGAGCGGAGACCCAGTACTTC.

In this sample, this clonotype turned up many times. This chain uses TRBV19 with TRBJ1-6, with a tentative D call TRBD1 (5 bases). Germline CDR1 reads LNHDA; CDR2 reads SQIVND (reference sequence). V was pared by 6 bases and J by 8 bases, with 8 bases between. The length of the CDR3 is 12 residues. DNA for the CDR3: TGTGCCAGTAGCGACAGTTATTCACCCCTCCACTTT. This codes for CASSDSYSPLHF.

The chain is built from TRBV6-5 and TRBJ2-1; weak D call: TRBD2 (5 bases). The CDR3 is 12 residues long. CDR1 and CDR2 (germline): MNHEY, SVGAGI. Trimming shortened V by 5 bases and J by 11 bases, and 13 bases separated the two germline ends. The CDR3 sequence is CASSRGGGKQFF. DNA of the CDR3: TGTGCCAGCAGTCGGGGTGGTGGTAAGCAGTTCTTC.

The chain links TRBV7-8 to TRBJ2-7; 7 bases line up with TRBD2. Unmatched junction bases numbered 11, after V lost 6 bases and J lost 3 bases. In germline, CDR1 is SGHVS, CDR2 FQNEAQ. This CDR3 spans 15 amino acids. DNA for the CDR3: TGTGCCAGCAGTGGGGGGGGGATCTTGGGCTACGAGCAGTACTTC. Translating it yields CASSGGGILGYEQYF.

This clonotype appeared a few times. The chain couples TRBV4-3 to TRBJ2-1; TRBD2 matches at 7 bases. This CDR3 spans 16 amino acids. With 0 bases clipped from V and 7 bases from J, the junction kept 9 bases outside the gene matches. Germline V gives CDR1 LGHNA, CDR2 YSLEER. The CDR3 DNA is TGCGCCAGCAGCCAAGAACGAGCGGGGCCCTGGAATGAGCAGTTCTTC. Translating it yields CASSQERAGPWNEQFF.

J is TRBJ2-2 and V is TRBV9; D unclear. V was clipped by 4 bases and J by 1 base, with 11 bases between them. The CDR3 spans 15 residues. Germline V gene sequence: CDR1 SGDLS, CDR2 YYNGEE. CDR3 DNA sequence: TGTGCCAGCAGCACAGCCCCCAAGAACACCGGGGAGCTGTTTTTT. It yields the protein CASSTAPKNTGELFF.

This clonotype was detected ten times or more. The chain couples TRBV10-3 to TRBJ2-1, with D possibly TRBD2 on 6 matching bases. The CDR3 has 13 amino acids. The germline V gene has CDR1 ENHRY and CDR2 SYGVKD. Trimming took 9 bases from V and 7 from J, leaving 16 bases between them. The CDR3 loop reads CAMSGDPRNEQFF. The CDR3 DNA follows: TGTGCCATGTCGGGGGACCCTCGGAATGAGCAGTTCTTC.

This clonotype was detected many times. J is TRBJ1-4 and V is TRBV4-1; 7 positions match TRBD1. The V gene end was trimmed by 4 bases and the J gene end by 6 bases; junction bases not matched to a gene: 11. The CDR3 length is 16 residues. Per the germline V gene, CDR1 is MGHRA and CDR2 is YSYEKL. CDR3: CASSLLSGDRDEKLFF. CDR3 nucleotides: TGCGCCAGCAGCCTCCTAAGCGGAGACAGGGATGAAAAACTGTTTTTT.

This clonotype was seen repeatedly, ten times or more. The genes are TRBV20-1 and TRBJ1-5; TRBD1 agrees at 7 bases. Trimming cost V 1 base and J 4 bases; bases outside gene matches: 13. CDR1 DFQATT and CDR2 SNEGSKA come from the germline V gene (reference sequence). The CDR3 is made up of 17 amino acids. As DNA, the CDR3 is TGCAGTGCTAGAGCTACCACTGGGGACAGTAGGAATCAGCCCCAGCATTTT. This sequence encodes CSARATTGDSRNQPQHF.

Comments on this clonotype: Just one base apart from a much larger clone, this may be a read error. The genes are TRBV15 and TRBJ2-7; D is uncertain. Germline V gives CDR1 LNHNV, CDR2 YYDKDF (reference sequence). CDR3 length: 13 amino acids. The CDR3 nucleotides read TGTGCCACCAGCAGAGATACGGATTACGAGCGGTACTTC. Its protein is CATSRDTDYERYF.

Only a few counts were recorded for this clonotype. The gene calls are TRBV6-5 and TRBJ1-4, with a tentative D call TRBD1 (5 bases). V was trimmed by 2 bases and J by 6 bases, leaving 10 bases between them. Looked up from germline, CDR1 is MNHEY and CDR2 is SVGAGI. The CDR3 extends over 14 amino acids. The CDR3 loop is CASSYTGGDEKLFF. DNA for the CDR3: TGTGCCAGCAGTTACACGGGGGGGGATGAAAAACTGTTTTTT.

This clonotype was counted many times. V is TRBV20-1 and J is TRBJ1-2; D gene uncertain. The V and J ends lost 4 bases and 6 bases respectively, with 21 bases between them. Germline loops: CDR1 DFQATT, CDR2 SNEGSKA (reference sequence). The CDR3 sequence is 15 residues long. The CDR3 DNA reads as TGCAGTGCTATTCATCCAGAGGGAGGGTTCAATGGCTACACCTTC. This translates into CSAIHPEGGFNGYTF.

This clonotype was observed at least ten times. V gene TRBV12-3 or TRBV12-4 combines with J gene TRBJ1-3, with TRBD1 matching over 10 bases. This CDR3 region has 15 residues. The J segment lost 4 bases and the V segment lost 6 bases, leaving 6 bases of the junction unmatched. CDR3 in amino acids: CASRRQGALGNTIYF. The DNA of the CDR3 is TGTGCCAGCAGAAGACAGGGGGCACTCGGAAACACCATATATTTT.

The chain is built from TRBV11-2 and TRBJ2-7, with a tentative D call TRBD2 (6 bases). The CDR3 contains 17 residues. The germline V gene encodes CDR1 SGHAT and CDR2 FQNNGV. V was trimmed by 0 bases and J by 0 bases, leaving 15 bases between them. The CDR3 sequence is CASSLETGAPSSYEQYF. CDR3 bases: TGTGCCAGCAGCTTAGAAACGGGAGCCCCAAGCTCCTACGAGCAGTACTTC.

The gene calls are TRBV19 and TRBJ1-5, with D possibly matching TRBD1 (6 bases). Germline V gene data show CDR1 as LNHDA and CDR2 as SQIVND (reference sequence). Trimming shortened V by 4 bases and J by 4 bases, and 14 bases separated the two germline ends. The CDR3 is 15 amino acids. CDR3 amino acids: CASSTRTEWNQPQHF. The DNA of the CDR3 is TGTGCCAGTAGTACAAGGACAGAATGGAATCAGCCCCAGCATTTT. Full variable domain (rest looked up from reference TRBV19 and TRBJ1-5): DGGITQSPKYLFRKEGQNVTLSCEQNLNHDAMYWYRQDPGQGLRLIYYSQIVNDFQKGDIAEGYSVSREKKESFPLTVTSAQKNPTAFYLCASSTRTEWNQPQHFGDGTRLSIL.